This T cell receptor beta chain came from a study of identical twins. Per germline, CDR1 SQVTM and CDR2 ANQGSEA. This CDR3 spans 15 amino acids. V lost 1 base and J lost 7, with 16 bases in between. TCRdb itself ran the 5' RACE reads through MiXCR, one entry per CDR3 protein. The sample lists 690,000 or so distinct CDR3 sequences; 8.6% were seen once. All donors were healthy, and all were Caucasian. There are many counts of this clonotype. The same sample was also studied in work on yellow fever vaccine responses in identical twins. As that report states: Twins' vaccine T cell responses were reported to seem partly convergent and partly personalized.

The source material was PBMCs. The chain combines TRBV29-1 with TRBJ1-4; D not certain. This clonotype was sampled from a woman aged 18-30 years in good health. The CDR3 reads CSVEAPDPAVEKLFF. The CDR3 coding sequence is TGCAGCGTTGAAGCCCCTGACCCCGCGGTTGAAAAACTGTTTTTT.